Following are 5 T cell receptor beta chains from one sample sequenced in a study of CD8 T cells in Susac syndrome. RNA, at roughly 0.5 to 1 ug, was reverse transcribed with random hexamers. TCRdb itself ran the immunoSEQ multiplex PCR reads through MiXCR, one entry per CDR3 protein. The table has 100,000 to 150,000 distinct CDR3 sequences, approximately 93% seen once. The sample taken for sequencing was CD8+ T cells from PBMCs. These TCRs come from a human donor with multiple sclerosis.

The chain uses TRBV27 and TRBJ2-2, with 11 bases that match TRBD1. This CDR3 has 14 amino acids. Trimming took 6 bases from V and 5 from J; bases not matched to a gene: 2. Per the germline V gene, CDR1 is MNHEY and CDR2 is SMNVEV (reference sequence). The DNA of the CDR3 is TGTGCCAGCAGAGGGACAGGGGGAACCGGGGAGCTGTTTTTT. This gives the protein CASRGTGGTGELFF.

This chain joins TRBV12-3 or TRBV12-4 and TRBJ1-2; a weak D match, TRBD1 (5 bases). V dropped 11 bases and J dropped 4 bases, with 14 bases sitting between them. This CDR3 comprises 12 residues. CDR3 amino acids: CALDSDVYGYTF. CDR3 DNA: TGTGCCCTAGACAGTGACGTCTATGGCTACACCTTC.

The chain combines TRBV6-6 with TRBJ1-1; D perhaps matches TRBD1 (6 bases). The CDR3 contains 14 residues. V lost 7 bases, J lost 0 bases, and 12 bases lay in between. The V gene's germline CDR1 is MNHNY and CDR2 SVGAGI (reference sequence). The CDR3 DNA reads TGTGCCAGCAACACCAGGGGCGTGAACACTGAAGCTTTCTTT. It codes for CASNTRGVNTEAFF.

The rearrangement uses TRBV4-1 and TRBJ2-2; 8 nucleotides agree with TRBD1. The CDR3 is 16 amino acids. Germline V CDR1 and CDR2: MGHRA, YSYEKL. V trimming: 0 bases; J trimming: 6 bases; junction bases outside the gene matches: 6. The CDR3 spells CASSQESQGAPGELFF. In nucleotides, the CDR3 is TGCGCCAGCAGCCAAGAAAGCCAGGGGGCCCCCGGGGAGCTGTTTTTT.

The CDR3 reads CASSRSGSRTDTQYF. CDR3 nucleotide sequence: TGTGCCAGCTCTCGGAGCGGGAGTCGAACAGATACGCAGTATTTT. The genes are TRBV18 and TRBJ2-3, with 8 positions matching TRBD2. Germline trimming cut 6 bases from V and 3 bases from J; bases unmatched to any gene: 8. CDR3 size: 15 residues. The V gene's germline CDR1 is KGHSH and CDR2 LQKENI.